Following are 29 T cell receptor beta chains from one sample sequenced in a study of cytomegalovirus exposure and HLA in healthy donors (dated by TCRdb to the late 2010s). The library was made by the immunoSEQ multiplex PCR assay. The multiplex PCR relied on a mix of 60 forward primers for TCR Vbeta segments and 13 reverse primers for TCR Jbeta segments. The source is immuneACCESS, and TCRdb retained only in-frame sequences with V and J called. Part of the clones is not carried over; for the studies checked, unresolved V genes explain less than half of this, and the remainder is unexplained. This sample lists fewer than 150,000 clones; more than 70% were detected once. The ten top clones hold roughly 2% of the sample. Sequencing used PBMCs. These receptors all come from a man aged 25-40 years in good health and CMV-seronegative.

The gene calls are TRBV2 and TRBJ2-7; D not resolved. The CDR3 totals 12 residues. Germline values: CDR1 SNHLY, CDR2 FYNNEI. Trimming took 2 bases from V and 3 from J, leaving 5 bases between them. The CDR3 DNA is TGTGCCAGCAGTGAAAGCTACTACGAGCAGTACTTC. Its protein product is CASSESYYEQYF.

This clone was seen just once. The CDR3 DNA reads as TGTGCCAGCAGCTTACGACTAAGTAGTACTAGCGGGACGTACGAGCAGTACTTC. This sequence encodes CASSLRLSSTSGTYEQYF. This sequence joins TRBV7-6 and TRBJ2-7; 10 bases fit TRBD2. Germline trimming cut 2 bases from V and 4 bases from J; bases unmatched to any gene: 14. Germline lookup yields CDR1 SGHVS and CDR2 FNYEAQ. The CDR3 covers 18 residues.

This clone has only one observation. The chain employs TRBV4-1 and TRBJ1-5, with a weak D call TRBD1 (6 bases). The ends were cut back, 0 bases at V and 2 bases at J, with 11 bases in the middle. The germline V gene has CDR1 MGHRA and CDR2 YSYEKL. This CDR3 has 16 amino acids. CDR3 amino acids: CASSQDRGAGNQPQHF. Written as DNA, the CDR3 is TGCGCCAGCAGCCAAGACAGGGGCGCCGGCAATCAGCCCCAGCATTTT.

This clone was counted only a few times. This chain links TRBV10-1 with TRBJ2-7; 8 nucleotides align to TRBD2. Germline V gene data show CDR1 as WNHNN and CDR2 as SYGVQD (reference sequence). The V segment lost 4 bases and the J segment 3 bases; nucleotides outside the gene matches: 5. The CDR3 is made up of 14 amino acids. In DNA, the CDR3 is TGCGCCAGCAGTGGCGGGAGGTCCCTCTACGAGCAGTACTTC. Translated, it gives CASSGGRSLYEQYF.

CDR3 DNA: TGTGCCAGCAGCCCCCTGGGACTAGCGGGCACCGGGGAGCTGTTTTTT. This encodes CASSPLGLAGTGELFF. J is TRBJ2-2 and V is TRBV14, with TRBD2 matching 12 bases. Germline V lookup: CDR1 SGHDN, CDR2 FVKESK. After removal of 4 bases from V and 4 bases from J, the junction contained 4 bases not matched to a gene. The CDR3 contains 16 residues.

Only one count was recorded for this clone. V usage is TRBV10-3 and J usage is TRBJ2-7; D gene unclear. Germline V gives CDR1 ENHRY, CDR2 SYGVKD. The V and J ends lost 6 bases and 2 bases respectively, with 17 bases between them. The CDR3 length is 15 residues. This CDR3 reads CAISLGSALTYEQYF. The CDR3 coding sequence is TGTGCCATCAGCCTAGGATCGGCGCTAACCTACGAGCAGTACTTC.

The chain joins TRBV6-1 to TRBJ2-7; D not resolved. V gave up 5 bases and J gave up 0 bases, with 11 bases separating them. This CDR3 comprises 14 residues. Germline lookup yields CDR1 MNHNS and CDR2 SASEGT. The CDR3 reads CASSPRSRSYEQYF. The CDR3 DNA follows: TGTGCCAGCAGTCCACGGTCACGCTCCTACGAGCAGTACTTC.

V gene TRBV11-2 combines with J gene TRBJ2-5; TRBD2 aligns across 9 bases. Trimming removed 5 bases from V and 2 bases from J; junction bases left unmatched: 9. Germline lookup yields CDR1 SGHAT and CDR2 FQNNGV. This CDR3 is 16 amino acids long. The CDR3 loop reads CASSNWGSGSQETQYF. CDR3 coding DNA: TGTGCCAGCAGCAACTGGGGTAGCGGGAGTCAAGAGACCCAGTACTTC.

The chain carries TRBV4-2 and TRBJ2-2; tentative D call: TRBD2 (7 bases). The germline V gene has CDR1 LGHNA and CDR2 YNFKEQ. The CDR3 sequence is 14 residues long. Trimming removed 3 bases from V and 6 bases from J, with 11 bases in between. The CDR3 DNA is TGTGCCAGCAGCCAGCAGGGGAGGGCCGGGGAGCTGTTTTTT. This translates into CASSQQGRAGELFF.

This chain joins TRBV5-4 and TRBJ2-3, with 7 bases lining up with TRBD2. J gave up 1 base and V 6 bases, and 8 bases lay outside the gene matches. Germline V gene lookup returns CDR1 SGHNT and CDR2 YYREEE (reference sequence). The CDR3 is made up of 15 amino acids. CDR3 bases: TGTGCCAGCACACAGGTTGGGGGGGGCACAGATACGCAGTATTTT. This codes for CASTQVGGGTDTQYF.

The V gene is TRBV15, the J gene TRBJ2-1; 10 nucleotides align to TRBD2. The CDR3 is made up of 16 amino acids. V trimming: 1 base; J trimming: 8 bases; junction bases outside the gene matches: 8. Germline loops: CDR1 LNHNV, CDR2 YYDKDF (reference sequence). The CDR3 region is CATSRGGTSVYDEQFF. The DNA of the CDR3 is TGTGCCACCAGCAGAGGAGGGACTAGCGTATACGATGAGCAGTTCTTC.

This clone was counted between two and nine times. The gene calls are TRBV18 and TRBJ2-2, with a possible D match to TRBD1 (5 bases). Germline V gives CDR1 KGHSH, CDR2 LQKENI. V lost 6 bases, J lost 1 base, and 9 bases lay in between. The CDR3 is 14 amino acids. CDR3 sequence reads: CASSPQGNTGELFF. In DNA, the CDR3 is TGTGCCAGCTCTCCTCAGGGGAACACCGGGGAGCTGTTTTTT.

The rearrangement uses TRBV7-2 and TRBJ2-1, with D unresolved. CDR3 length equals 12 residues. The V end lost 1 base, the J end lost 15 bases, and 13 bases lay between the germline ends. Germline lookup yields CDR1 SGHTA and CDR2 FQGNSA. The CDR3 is CASSLGAGGPFF. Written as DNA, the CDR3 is TGTGCCAGCAGCTTAGGGGCCGGTGGGCCGTTCTTC.

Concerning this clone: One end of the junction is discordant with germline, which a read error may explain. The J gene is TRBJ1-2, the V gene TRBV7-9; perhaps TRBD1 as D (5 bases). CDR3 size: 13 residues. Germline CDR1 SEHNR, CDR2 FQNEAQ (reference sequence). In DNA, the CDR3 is TGTTCCAGCAGCTTCGACAGTAACTATGGCTACACCTTC. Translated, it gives CSSSFDSNYGYTF.

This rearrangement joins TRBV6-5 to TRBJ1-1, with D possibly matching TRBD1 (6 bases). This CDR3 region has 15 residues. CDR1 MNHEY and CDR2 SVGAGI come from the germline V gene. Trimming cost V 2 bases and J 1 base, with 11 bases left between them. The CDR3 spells CASSYGGAANTEAFF. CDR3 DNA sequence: TGTGCCAGCAGTTACGGGGGGGCGGCGAACACTGAAGCTTTCTTT.

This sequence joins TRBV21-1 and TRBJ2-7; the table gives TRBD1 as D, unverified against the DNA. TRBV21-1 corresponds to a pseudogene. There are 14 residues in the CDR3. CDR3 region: CASSTGQGAYEQYF. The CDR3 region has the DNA TGTGCCAGCAGCACGGGACAGGGGGCCTACGAGCAGTACTTC.

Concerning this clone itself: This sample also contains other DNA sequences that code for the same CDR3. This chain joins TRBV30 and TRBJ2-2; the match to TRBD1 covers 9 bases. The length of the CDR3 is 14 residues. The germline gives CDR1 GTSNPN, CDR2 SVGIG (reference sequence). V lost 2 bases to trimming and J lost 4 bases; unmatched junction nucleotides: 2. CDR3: CAWSTGGGTGELFF. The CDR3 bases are TGTGCCTGGAGTACAGGGGGCGGCACCGGGGAGCTGTTTTTT.

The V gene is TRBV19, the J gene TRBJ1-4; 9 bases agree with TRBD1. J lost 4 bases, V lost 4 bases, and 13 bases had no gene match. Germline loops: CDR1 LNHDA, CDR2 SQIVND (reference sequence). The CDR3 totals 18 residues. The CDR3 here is CASSNRYTGTGFNEKLFF. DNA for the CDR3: TGTGCCAGTAGTAACCGCTACACGGGGACAGGGTTTAATGAAAAACTGTTTTTT.

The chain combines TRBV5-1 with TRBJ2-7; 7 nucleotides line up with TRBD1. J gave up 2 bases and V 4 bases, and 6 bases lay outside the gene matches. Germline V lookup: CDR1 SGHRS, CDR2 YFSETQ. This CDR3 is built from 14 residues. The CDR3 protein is CASSPDRATYEQYF. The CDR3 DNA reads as TGCGCCAGCAGCCCCGACAGGGCAACCTACGAGCAGTACTTC. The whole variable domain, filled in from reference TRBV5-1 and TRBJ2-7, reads KAGVTQTPRYLIKTRGQQVTLSCSPISGHRSVSWYQQTPGQGLQFLFEYFSETQRNKGNFPGRFSGRQFSNSRSEMNVSTLELGDSALYLCASSPDRATYEQYFGPGTRLTVT.

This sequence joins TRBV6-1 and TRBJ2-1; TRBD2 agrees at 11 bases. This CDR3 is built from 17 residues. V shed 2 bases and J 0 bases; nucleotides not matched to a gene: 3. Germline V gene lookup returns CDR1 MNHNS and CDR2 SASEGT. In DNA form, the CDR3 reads TGTGCCAGCAGTGAACGGACTAGCGGGCGCTCCTACAATGAGCAGTTCTTC. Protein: CASSERTSGRSYNEQFF.

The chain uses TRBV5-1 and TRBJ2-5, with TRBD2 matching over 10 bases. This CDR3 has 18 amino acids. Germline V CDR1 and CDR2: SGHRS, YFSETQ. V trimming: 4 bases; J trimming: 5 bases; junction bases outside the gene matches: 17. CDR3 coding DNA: TGCGCCAGCAGCCCACCCTCCCCTAGAGCGGGAGGGCCGGAGACCCAGTACTTC. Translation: CASSPPSPRAGGPETQYF.

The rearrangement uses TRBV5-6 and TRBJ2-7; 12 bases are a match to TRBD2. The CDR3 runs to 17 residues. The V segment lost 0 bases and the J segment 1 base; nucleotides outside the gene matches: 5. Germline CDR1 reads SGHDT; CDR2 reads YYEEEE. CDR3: CASSLDGLAGLSYEQYF. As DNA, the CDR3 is TGTGCCAGCAGCTTGGATGGACTAGCGGGACTTTCCTACGAGCAGTACTTC. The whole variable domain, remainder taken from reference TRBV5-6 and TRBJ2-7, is DAGVTQSPTHLIKTRGQQVTLRCSPKSGHDTVSWYQQALGQGPQFIFQYYEEEERQRGNFPDRFSGHQFPNYSSELNVNALLLGDSALYLCASSLDGLAGLSYEQYFGPGTRLTVT.

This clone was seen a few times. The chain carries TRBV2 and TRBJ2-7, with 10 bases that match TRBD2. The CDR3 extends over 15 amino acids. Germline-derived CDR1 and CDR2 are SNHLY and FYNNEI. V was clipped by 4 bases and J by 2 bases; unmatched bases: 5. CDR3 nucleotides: TGTGCCAGCAGTGTTAGCGGGAGGAAAGCCTACGAGCAGTACTTC. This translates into CASSVSGRKAYEQYF.

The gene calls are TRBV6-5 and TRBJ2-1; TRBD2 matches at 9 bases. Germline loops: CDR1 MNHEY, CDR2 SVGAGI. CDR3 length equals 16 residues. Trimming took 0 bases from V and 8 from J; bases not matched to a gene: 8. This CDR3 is CASSYSIAGVIDEQFF. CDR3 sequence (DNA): TGTGCCAGCAGTTACTCGATAGCGGGAGTCATAGATGAGCAGTTCTTC.

In DNA form, the CDR3 reads TGTGCCAGCAGTTTTTTCAGGATGGGCCAAGAGACCCAGTACTTC. It yields the protein CASSFFRMGQETQYF. V gene TRBV28 combines with J gene TRBJ2-5, with D hard to call. This CDR3 contains 15 residues. Trimming removed 3 bases at V and 1 base at J, with 12 bases between. Germline assignment: CDR1 MDHEN and CDR2 SYDVKM.

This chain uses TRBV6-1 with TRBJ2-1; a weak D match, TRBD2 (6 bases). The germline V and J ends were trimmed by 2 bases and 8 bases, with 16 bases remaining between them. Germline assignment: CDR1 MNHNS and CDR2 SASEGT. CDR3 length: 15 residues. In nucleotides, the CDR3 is TGTGCCAGCAGTGAATTCGGCGGGATGGGCGATGAGCAGTTCTTC. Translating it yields CASSEFGGMGDEQFF.

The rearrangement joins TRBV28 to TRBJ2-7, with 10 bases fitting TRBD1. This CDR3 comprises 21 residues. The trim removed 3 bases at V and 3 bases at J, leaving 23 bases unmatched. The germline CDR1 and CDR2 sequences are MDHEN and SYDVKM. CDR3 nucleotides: TGTGCCAGCAGTTTCCCCAACCCCGGACAGGGGGAGGCTAGCGGCTACTACGAGCAGTACTTC. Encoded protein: CASSFPNPGQGEASGYYEQYF.

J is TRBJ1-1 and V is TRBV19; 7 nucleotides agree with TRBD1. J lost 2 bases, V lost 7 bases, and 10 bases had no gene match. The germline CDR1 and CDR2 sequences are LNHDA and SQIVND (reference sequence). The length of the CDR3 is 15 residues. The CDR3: CASTIQGTANTEAFF. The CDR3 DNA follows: TGTGCCAGTACCATCCAGGGGACAGCCAACACTGAAGCTTTCTTT.

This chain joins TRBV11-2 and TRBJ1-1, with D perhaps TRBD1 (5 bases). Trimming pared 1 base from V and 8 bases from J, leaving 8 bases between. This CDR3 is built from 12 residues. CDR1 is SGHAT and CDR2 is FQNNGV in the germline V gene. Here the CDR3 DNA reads TGTGCCAGCAGCTTAGGACAGAGAGAAGCTTTCTTT. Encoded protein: CASSLGQREAFF. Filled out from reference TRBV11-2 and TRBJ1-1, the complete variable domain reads EAGVAQSPRYKIIEKRQSVAFWCNPISGHATLYWYQQILGQGPKLLIQFQNNGVVDDSQLPKDRFSAERLKGVDSTLKIQPAKLEDSAVYLCASSLGQREAFFGQGTRLTVV.